The rows below give T cell receptor beta chains drawn from one sample of a study of early T cells in non-severe SARS-CoV-2 infection. TCRdb redid the calling of the 5' RACE reads with MiXCR, one entry per CDR3 protein. The sample contains approximately 85,000 distinct CDR3 sequences, 10% to 15% of which appear only once. Sequencing was performed on whole blood. These receptors were collected from an adult who was a healthcare worker with PCR-confirmed SARS-CoV-2 infection or an uninfected control (not recorded which). The CDR3 runs from the conserved cysteine through the conserved F or W. Fields, in order: J gene, clone size, D gene, V gene, CDR3 DNA, CDR3 protein. D genes are given only for firm matches. Rows may omit the clone size; those that give it use once, few, many or a size class.

>TRBJ2-1|many|TRBD2|TRBV13
TGTGCCAGCAGCTCCCGGGGGGGGGAAGTCTCCTACAATGAGCAGTTCTTC
CASSSRGGEVSYNEQFF
>TRBJ1-3|-|-|TRBV15
TGTGCCACCAGCCGAGGTCGGGGGAGTGGAAACACCATATATTTT
CATSRGRGSGNTIYF
>TRBJ1-4|few|-|TRBV12-3/TRBV12-4
TGTGCCAGCAGTGCCTACGTGGGAAAACTGTTTTTT
CASSAYVGKLFF
>TRBJ2-1|-|-|TRBV21-1
TGTGCCGGCGAGCCAGGGCCGATTCAATTTTACAATGAGCAGTTCTTC
CAGEPGPIQFYNEQFF
>TRBJ1-2|-|TRBD1|TRBV7-9
TGTGCCAGCAGCTTACCGACAGGGGGCTATGGCTACACCTTC
CASSLPTGGYGYTF
>TRBJ2-1|many|TRBD1|TRBV3-1
TGTGCCAGCAGCCATCCTAAGGGGGCATTTTCGCGCCGTGAGCAGTTCTTC
CASSHPKGAFSRREQFF
>TRBJ2-1|-|TRBD2|TRBV19
TGTGCCAGTAGTCGGGGGGGCCAATCCTACAATGAGCAGTTCTTC
CASSRGGQSYNEQFF
>TRBJ1-2|few|-|TRBV7-9
TGTGCCAGCAGCTTAGGTGCCGGATTGAACTACACCTTC
CASSLGAGLNYTF
>TRBJ2-3|many|TRBD2|TRBV7-9
TGTGCCAGCAGCCCTAGCGGGAGTACGCAGTATTTT
CASSPSGSTQYF
>TRBJ2-7|many|TRBD2|TRBV20-1
TGCAGTGCTAGCCCTCTAGCGGGGGCCTACGAGCAGTACTTC
CSASPLAGAYEQYF
>TRBJ2-3|few|-|TRBV30
TGTGCCTGGAGTTACTCCTTAGCGGAGCGCACAGATACGCAGTATTTT
CAWSYSLAERTDTQYF
>TRBJ2-1|few|TRBD1|TRBV27
TGTGCCAGCAGTGCGGGACAGGGCTATCGCAATGAGCAGTTCTTC
CASSAGQGYRNEQFF
>TRBJ1-1|-|-|TRBV6-4
TGTGCCAGCAGTGACACGCCCGGTAAGCCTGAAGCTTTCTTT
CASSDTPGKPEAFF
>TRBJ2-3|-|-|TRBV7-9
TGTGCCAGCAGCTCCCAGACGGCCACAGATACGCAGTATTTT
CASSSQTATDTQYF
>TRBJ1-1|-|TRBD1|TRBV6-2/TRBV6-3
TGTGCCAGCAGTTCTGGACAGGGCACTGAAGCTTTCTTT
CASSSGQGTEAFF
>TRBJ2-1|few|-|TRBV6-2/TRBV6-3
TGTGCCAGCAGTTACTCCGCGGGCTTCTTACCCGGCTCCTACAATGAGCAGTTCTTC
CASSYSAGFLPGSYNEQFF
>TRBJ1-5|-|-|TRBV12-3/TRBV12-4
TGTGCCAGCAGTTCCGACAGGCCCTCCGATAAGCCCCAGCATTTT
CASSSDRPSDKPQHF
>TRBJ1-4|few|-|TRBV7-9
TGTGCCAGCAGCTTTTACGTCGGCACAACTAATGAAAAACTGTTTTTT
CASSFYVGTTNEKLFF
>TRBJ2-1|once|TRBD1|TRBV28
TGTGCCAGCAGTTCTCCCGGGACAGTGACTGAGCAGTTCTTC
CASSSPGTVTEQFF
>TRBJ1-5|-|TRBD1|TRBV3-1
TGTGCCAGCAGCCCCAGGGGGCCGGGTCAGCCCCAGCATTTT
CASSPRGPGQPQHF
>TRBJ2-1|many|TRBD2|TRBV11-1
TGTGCCAGCAGCCGCCCTGAGGCGGGAGGGCCCCGCGATGAGCAGTTCTTC
CASSRPEAGGPRDEQFF
>TRBJ2-1|few|TRBD2|TRBV6-2/TRBV6-3
TGTGCCAGCAGCCGGCTAGCGGGAGTTTACAATGAGCAGTTCTTC
CASSRLAGVYNEQFF
>TRBJ2-6|-|-|TRBV3-1
TGTGCCAGCAGCCAATCAATGATTGACAGCTCTGGGGCCAACGTCCTGACTTTC
CASSQSMIDSSGANVLTF
>TRBJ2-7|few|-|TRBV6-6
TGTGCCAGCGGGAGGACAGTCACCTCCTACGAGCAGTACTTC
CASGRTVTSYEQYF
>TRBJ2-5|-|-|TRBV24-1
TGTGCCACCAGTGAGTCGGGTGCCGGGAGACAAGAGACCCAGTACTTC
CATSESGAGRQETQYF
>TRBJ2-1|many|-|TRBV11-2
TGTGCCAGCACCCCCCAGACGACTACCCATGAGCAGTTCTTC
CASTPQTTTHEQFF
>TRBJ2-7|few|TRBD1|TRBV2
TGTGCCAGCAGTCCGTATCCGGGACAGGGAACCTACGAGCAGTACTTC
CASSPYPGQGTYEQYF
>TRBJ2-7|few|-|TRBV5-6
TGTGCCAGCAGCCCGCTAGGACAGAGCTACGAGCAGTACTTC
CASSPLGQSYEQYF
>TRBJ2-6|many|-|TRBV20-1
TGCAGTGCTAGTCCGGCCTCTGGGGCCAACGTCCTGACTTTC
CSASPASGANVLTF
>TRBJ1-2|many|-|TRBV12-3/TRBV12-4
TGTGCCAGCAGTTTACGCGGGAACTATGGCTACACCTTC
CASSLRGNYGYTF
>TRBJ2-2|few|-|TRBV4-1
TGCGCCAGCACCCGGGATGGGGGAGCGTCCGGGGAGCTGTTTTTT
CASTRDGGASGELFF
>TRBJ1-2|few|TRBD1|TRBV7-6
TGTGCCAGCAGCAAAACTCGACAGGGGGGCTACACCTTC
CASSKTRQGGYTF
>TRBJ2-4|few|TRBD2|TRBV6-5
TGTGCCAGCAGTCGACTAGCGGGAGGGGTTATTCAGTACTTC
CASSRLAGGVIQYF
>TRBJ1-1|many|-|TRBV2
TGTGCCAGCAGTAGAGACGAGACTGAAGCTTTCTTT
CASSRDETEAFF
>TRBJ2-1|few|TRBD2|TRBV4-2
TGTGCCAGCAGCCTAGAGGGACTAGCGGGAGAGGGGGGGCAGTTCTTC
CASSLEGLAGEGGQFF
>TRBJ2-6|many|-|TRBV3-1
TGTGCCAGCAGCCAAGGGAGAACAGGGTCTGGGGCCAACGTCCTGACTTTC
CASSQGRTGSGANVLTF
>TRBJ2-1|-|-|TRBV27
TGTGCCAGCAGTGAGTATAGGGGTGAGCAGTTCTTC
CASSEYRGEQFF
>TRBJ1-1|medium-sized|TRBD1|TRBV6-5
TGTGCCAGCGGACAGGCCCCTGAAGCTTTCTTT
CASGQAPEAFF
>TRBJ2-3|-|TRBD2|TRBV29-1
TGCAGCGTTGCGGGGGAGGCGGGAGGAGGCACAGATACGCAGTATTTT
CSVAGEAGGGTDTQYF
>TRBJ2-1|-|TRBD1|TRBV7-9
TGTGCCAGCAGCGCGACGGGACAGGGACTTAAAAGCTCCTACAATGAGCAGTTCTTC
CASSATGQGLKSSYNEQFF
>TRBJ2-5|-|TRBD2|TRBV7-7
TGTGCTAGCAGCCCCGGGGGGTCGGAGACCCAGTACTTC
CASSPGGSETQYF
>TRBJ2-7|few|TRBD2|TRBV4-3
TGCGCCAGCAGCCCCGCTAGCGGGAGTAACGAGCAGTACTTC
CASSPASGSNEQYF
>TRBJ1-5|-|-|TRBV5-6
TGTGCCAGCAGCTTGACAGGGCTTGGGGAGTATAGCAATCAGCCCCAGCATTTT
CASSLTGLGEYSNQPQHF
>TRBJ1-1|-|-|TRBV5-1
TGCGCCAGCAGCTATTGGATAGACTCGGGCGCTGAAGCTTTCTTT
CASSYWIDSGAEAFF
>TRBJ1-4|few|-|TRBV19
TGTGCCAGTAGTCTAAACCACCTTGGGGCTGGGTCAACTAATGAAAAACTGTTTTTT
CASSLNHLGAGSTNEKLFF
>TRBJ1-6|-|-|TRBV7-2
TGTGCCAGCAGCTTATGGGTCAGTCATTCACCCCTCCACTTT
CASSLWVSHSPLHF
>TRBJ1-4|-|-|TRBV20-1
TGCAGTGCTACGGGACCGATTAATGAAAAACTGTTTTTT
CSATGPINEKLFF
>TRBJ1-5|many|TRBD1|TRBV18
TGTGCCAGCTCACCGGGACAGGTGGGCAATCAGCCCCAGCATTTT
CASSPGQVGNQPQHF
>TRBJ2-1|-|TRBD2|TRBV27
TGTGCCAGCAGTTTATCGCTAGCGGGGTACAATGAGCAGTTCTTC
CASSLSLAGYNEQFF
>TRBJ2-3|few|TRBD2|TRBV6-2/TRBV6-3
TGTGCCAGCAGTTCCCTAGCGGGAGTGCGGGATACGCAGTATTTT
CASSSLAGVRDTQYF
>TRBJ2-1|-|TRBD2|TRBV7-2
TGTGCCAGCAGCTTTCTAGCGGGATCCAATGAGCAGTTCTTC
CASSFLAGSNEQFF
>TRBJ2-1|-|TRBD1|TRBV5-4
TGTGCCAGCAGCCCGAACAGGGGAAGGTCGAATGAGCAGTTCTTC
CASSPNRGRSNEQFF
>TRBJ2-2|many|-|TRBV12-5
TGTGCTAGTGGTTGGTTCGGGACTCTCGAGGGCGGGGAGCTGTTTTTT
CASGWFGTLEGGELFF
>TRBJ2-7|few|-|TRBV9
TGTGCCAGCCCCCTCGACGAGCAGTACTTC
CASPLDEQYF
>TRBJ2-1|many|-|TRBV29-1
TGCAGCGTTGATGGGGACCAATTAGGCATTGAGCAGTTCTTC
CSVDGDQLGIEQFF
>TRBJ1-2|many|-|TRBV7-9
TGTGCCAGCAGCGCCATCCTCTTCTATGGCTACACCTTC
CASSAILFYGYTF
>TRBJ2-2|many|TRBD1|TRBV30
TGTGCCTGGAGTCCCGAACAGGGGTACGCCGGGGAGCTGTTTTTT
CAWSPEQGYAGELFF
>TRBJ2-7|few|-|TRBV18
TGTGCCAGCTCACCGGGATCCCCGGGGGAGCAGTACTTC
CASSPGSPGEQYF
>TRBJ2-1|few|TRBD1|TRBV27
TGTGCCAGCGCGGACAGGGGGCCCAACAATGAGCAGTTCTTC
CASADRGPNNEQFF
>TRBJ2-2|many|-|TRBV5-1
TGCGCCAGCAGCTGGCGAGGGGGTAACGCCGGGGAGCTGTTTTTT
CASSWRGGNAGELFF